This T cell receptor (beta chain) emerged from a study of shared clonotypes between healthy human individuals. Trimming took 4 bases from V and 5 from J, leaving 10 bases between them. Germline-derived CDR1 and CDR2 are SGHRS and YFSETQ. The CDR3 has 13 amino acids. Produced via immunoSEQ multiplex PCR; TCRdb's table is partial and in-frame only. The top ten clones hold approximately 12% of a sample with about 480,000 clones, 70% to 80% of them seen once. Sequenced sample: PBMCs. The source of this sequence is a woman in her 40s in good health. Some clones in this sample may be carry-over from other donors' samples. This sequence joins TRBV5-1 and TRBJ1-5; the D gene is possibly TRBD1 (5 bases). CDR3 sequence (DNA): TGCGCCAGCAGCGTTCGGGGGGATCAGCCCCAGCATTTT. Translating it yields CASSVRGDQPQHF.